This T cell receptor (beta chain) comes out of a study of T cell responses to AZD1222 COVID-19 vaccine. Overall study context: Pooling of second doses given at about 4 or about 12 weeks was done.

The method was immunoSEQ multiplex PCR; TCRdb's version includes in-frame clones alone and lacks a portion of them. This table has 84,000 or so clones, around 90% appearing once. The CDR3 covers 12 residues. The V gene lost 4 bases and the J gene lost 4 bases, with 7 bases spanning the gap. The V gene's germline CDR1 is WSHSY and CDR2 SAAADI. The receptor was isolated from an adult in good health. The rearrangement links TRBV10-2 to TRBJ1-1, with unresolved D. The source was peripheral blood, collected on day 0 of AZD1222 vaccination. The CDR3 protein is CASSAQITEAFF. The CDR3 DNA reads TGCGCCAGCAGTGCGCAGATCACTGAAGCTTTCTTT.